These 14 T cell receptor beta chains were all obtained from the same sample, sequenced in a study of blood T cells in healthy people across ages. Alongside a J-beta primer mix, a sample-barcoded 5' primer served in a second PCR lasting about 7 to 11 cycles. A single record per CDR3 protein comes from TCRdb applying MiXCR to the 5' RACE reads. The sample contains 1.6 million or so distinct CDR3 sequences, roughly 30% of which appear only once. Sample: blood. The receptors were gathered from a woman aged 25-40 years in good health.

This sequence joins TRBV10-3 and TRBJ1-2; D is unclear. V shed 0 bases and J shed 4 bases, with 12 bases lying between them. Germline assignment: CDR1 ENHRY and CDR2 SYGVKD. This CDR3 has 15 residues. CDR3 sequence reads: CAISESVVQVYGYTF. In nucleotides, the CDR3 is TGTGCCATCAGTGAGTCAGTAGTGCAGGTCTATGGCTACACCTTC.

This chain joins TRBV4-1 and TRBJ2-1; D unclear. CDR1 MGHRA and CDR2 YSYEKL come from the germline V gene. Trimming stripped 1 base from V and 6 bases from J, with 10 bases between. The CDR3 has 14 residues. The CDR3: CASSQAVQSNEQFF. The DNA of the CDR3 is TGCGCCAGCAGCCAAGCTGTTCAGAGCAATGAGCAGTTCTTC.

This clonotype was counted a few times. The CDR3 sequence: CASSLVGQREEKLFF. For the CDR3, the DNA is TGTGCCAGCAGTTTAGTAGGACAGAGGGAAGAAAAACTGTTTTTT. The chain has TRBV28 and TRBJ1-4, with D perhaps TRBD1 (6 bases). V lost 2 bases and J lost 8, with 15 bases in between. Germline V gene lookup returns CDR1 MDHEN and CDR2 SYDVKM. The length of the CDR3 is 15 residues.

This chain connects TRBV13 to TRBJ2-3; no clear D gene. From germline, CDR1 is PRHDT and CDR2 FYEKMQ (reference sequence). The germline V and J ends were trimmed by 6 bases and 2 bases, with 15 bases remaining between them. The CDR3 is 15 residues long. Here the CDR3 reads CASRSRTGHTDTQYF. CDR3 sequence (DNA): TGTGCCAGCAGGAGCAGAACCGGGCACACAGATACGCAGTATTTT.

This clonotype was seen more than once but under ten times. The genes are TRBV4-1 and TRBJ2-2; no clear D gene. Germline V CDR1 and CDR2: MGHRA, YSYEKL. Trimming removed 0 bases at V and 3 bases at J, with 11 bases between. The CDR3 sequence is 16 residues long. CDR3 nucleotides: TGCGCCAGCAGCCAAGATGCAGGACCCCACACCGGGGAGCTGTTTTTT. This translates into CASSQDAGPHTGELFF.

CDR3 amino acids: CASSAGINNSPLHF. In DNA form, the CDR3 reads TGCGCCAGCAGCGCTGGGATCAATAATTCACCCCTCCACTTT. This sequence joins TRBV5-1 and TRBJ1-6; unclear D gene. V was clipped by 4 bases and J by 5 bases, with 10 bases between them. The CDR3 length is 14 residues. From germline, CDR1 is SGHRS and CDR2 YFSETQ.

The chain recombines TRBV27 with TRBJ1-6, with TRBD1 identical over 7 bases. The germline gives CDR1 MNHEY, CDR2 SMNVEV (reference sequence). The CDR3 covers 17 residues. With 2 bases clipped from V and 9 bases from J, the junction kept 13 bases outside the gene matches. This CDR3 reads CASSLRLRRGFGSPLHF. CDR3 nucleotides: TGTGCCAGCAGTTTACGTCTGCGCAGGGGGTTCGGTTCACCCCTCCACTTT.

The chain is built from TRBV9 and TRBJ2-2, with D hard to call. The germline V gene has CDR1 SGDLS and CDR2 YYNGEE. This CDR3 is 16 amino acids long. V lost 3 bases and J lost 1, with 13 bases in between. CDR3 DNA: TGTGCCAGCAGCGCCCGCCGACAATTGAACACCGGGGAGCTGTTTTTT. It codes for CASSARRQLNTGELFF.

The V gene is TRBV20-1, the J gene TRBJ2-1; TRBD2 aligns across 8 bases. The CDR3 loop spans 15 amino acids. Trimming removed 5 bases from V and 2 bases from J; junction bases left unmatched: 8. CDR1 and CDR2 from the germline V gene are DFQATT and SNEGSKA (reference sequence). The CDR3 DNA reads as TGCAGTGCTTATCGGGGGGGAAGGCCCTACAATGAGCAGTTCTTC. Its translation is CSAYRGGRPYNEQFF.

The rearrangement uses TRBV3-1 and TRBJ2-1; D may be TRBD2 (5 bases). Germline lookup yields CDR1 LGHDT and CDR2 YNNKEL (reference sequence). This CDR3 has 13 amino acids. Between the trimmed V and J ends, which lost 0 bases and 13 bases, there was a span of 13 bases. CDR3 residues: CASSQDPTRPQFF. The CDR3 bases are TGTGCCAGCAGCCAAGATCCCACTAGACCTCAGTTCTTC.

The chain recombines TRBV12-3 or TRBV12-4 with TRBJ2-3, with 8 nucleotides matching TRBD1. Germline trimming cut 3 bases from V and 2 bases from J; bases unmatched to any gene: 10. The CDR3 covers 17 residues. This chain's CDR3 is CASSFTPLGQVTDTQYF. The CDR3 nucleotides read TGTGCCAGCAGTTTTACCCCCTTGGGACAGGTCACAGATACGCAGTATTTT.

This CDR3 is CASSLGISNQPQHF. The CDR3 region has the DNA TGTGCCAGCAGTCTTGGCATTAGCAATCAGCCCCAGCATTTT. The gene calls are TRBV28 and TRBJ1-5; D ambiguous. The germline CDR1 and CDR2 sequences are MDHEN and SYDVKM. Trimming stripped 5 bases from V and 0 bases from J, with 8 bases between. There are 14 residues in the CDR3.

The V and J genes are TRBV27 and TRBJ1-5; 8 nucleotides agree with TRBD1. Germline V gives CDR1 MNHEY, CDR2 SMNVEV (reference sequence). The J segment lost 9 bases and the V segment lost 6 bases, leaving 10 bases of the junction unmatched. This CDR3 region has 14 residues. In nucleotides, the CDR3 is TGTGCCAGCAGGTTGACAGGGGAAGGACGGCCCCAGCATTTT. Amino acids: CASRLTGEGRPQHF.

The chain employs TRBV20-1 and TRBJ2-5; tentatively, D is TRBD2 (6 bases). Germline V gene sequence: CDR1 DFQATT, CDR2 SNEGSKA (reference sequence). The CDR3 totals 13 residues. The CDR3 loop reads CVFRAGNQETQYF. The DNA of the CDR3 is TGCGTGTTTCGGGCGGGAAATCAAGAGACCCAGTACTTC.